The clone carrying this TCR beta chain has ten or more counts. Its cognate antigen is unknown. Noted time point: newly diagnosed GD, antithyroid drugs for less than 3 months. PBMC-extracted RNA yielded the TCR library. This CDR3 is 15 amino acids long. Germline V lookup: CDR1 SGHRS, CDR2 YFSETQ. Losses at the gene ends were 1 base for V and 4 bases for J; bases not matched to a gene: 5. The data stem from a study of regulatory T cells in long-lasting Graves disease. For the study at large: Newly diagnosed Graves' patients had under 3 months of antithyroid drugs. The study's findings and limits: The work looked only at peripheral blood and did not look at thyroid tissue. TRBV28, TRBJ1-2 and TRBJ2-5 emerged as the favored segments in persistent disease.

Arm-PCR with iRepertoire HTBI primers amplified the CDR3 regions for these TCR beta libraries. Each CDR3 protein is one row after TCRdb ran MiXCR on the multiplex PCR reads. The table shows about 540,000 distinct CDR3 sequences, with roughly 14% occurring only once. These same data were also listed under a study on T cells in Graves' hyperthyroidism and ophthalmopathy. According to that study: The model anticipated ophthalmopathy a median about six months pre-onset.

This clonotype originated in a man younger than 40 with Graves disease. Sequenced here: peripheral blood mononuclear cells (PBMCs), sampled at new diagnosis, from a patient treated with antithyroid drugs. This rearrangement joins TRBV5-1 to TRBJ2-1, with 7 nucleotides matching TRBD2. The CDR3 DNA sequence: TGCGCCAGCAGCTTGAACAGCGGGGCTTACAATGAGCAGTTCTTC. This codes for CASSLNSGAYNEQFF. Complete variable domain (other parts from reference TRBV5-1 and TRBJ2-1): KAGVTQTPRYLIKTRGQQVTLSCSPISGHRSVSWYQQTPGQGLQFLFEYFSETQRNKGNFPGRFSGRQFSNSRSEMNVSTLELGDSALYLCASSLNSGAYNEQFFGPGTRLTVL.